The 7 T cell receptor beta chains in this list originate from one sample, sequenced in a study of blood T cell repertoires in COVID-19. Libraries were prepared by immunoSEQ multiplex PCR; TCRdb keeps only in-frame clonotypes and omits some of them. The profile covers 200,000 to 300,000 clones, with around 90% appearing a single time and about 3.4% taken by the ten largest. Input material: PBMCs or T cells enriched from blood (not recorded which). Receptors originate from a woman in her thirties or forties who had been exposed to COVID-19.

The rearrangement joins TRBV5-6 to TRBJ2-1; 11 bases are a match to TRBD2. V shed 4 bases and J 6 bases; nucleotides not matched to a gene: 12. The CDR3 sequence is 17 residues long. Germline loops: CDR1 SGHDT, CDR2 YYEEEE. CDR3 sequence reads: CASSPGALAGEVNEQFF. CDR3 nucleotide sequence: TGTGCCAGCAGCCCGGGGGCACTAGCGGGGGAGGTCAATGAGCAGTTCTTC.

The V gene is TRBV6-5, the J gene TRBJ2-5, with D perhaps TRBD2 (6 bases). The V end lost 0 bases, the J end lost 7 bases, and 9 bases lay between the germline ends. The CDR3 has 13 residues. The germline CDR1 and CDR2 sequences are MNHEY and SVGAGI. The DNA for the CDR3 is TGTGCCAGCAGTTACTCGATCGGGGGGACCCAGTACTTC. As protein: CASSYSIGGTQYF.

V usage is TRBV19 and J usage is TRBJ1-2; 7 positions match TRBD1. Germline values: CDR1 LNHDA, CDR2 SQIVND (reference sequence). The CDR3 spans 17 residues. V trimming: 5 bases; J trimming: 6 bases; junction bases outside the gene matches: 18. CDR3 sequence reads: CASSPVRSGQPGNGYTF. The CDR3 nucleotides read TGTGCCAGTAGTCCGGTGAGGTCGGGACAGCCAGGGAATGGCTACACCTTC. The variable domain in full, with the rest retrieved from reference TRBV19 and TRBJ1-2, is DGGITQSPKYLFRKEGQNVTLSCEQNLNHDAMYWYRQDPGQGLRLIYYSQIVNDFQKGDIAEGYSVSREKKESFPLTVTSAQKNPTAFYLCASSPVRSGQPGNGYTFGSGTRLTVV.

The chain has TRBV19 and TRBJ2-3, with TRBD2 matching 9 bases. V trimming: 4 bases; J trimming: 0 bases; junction bases outside the gene matches: 5. The CDR3 spans 16 residues. Germline lookup yields CDR1 LNHDA and CDR2 SQIVND (reference sequence). In DNA form, the CDR3 reads TGTGCCAGTAGTACTCGGACTAGCGCCAGCACAGATACGCAGTATTTT. Its translation: CASSTRTSASTDTQYF.

This clone was seen only a few times. The chain joins TRBV6-2 or TRBV6-3 to TRBJ1-4; tentative D call: TRBD1 (6 bases). Trimming pared 4 bases from V and 8 bases from J, leaving 17 bases between. Germline lookup yields CDR1 MNHEY and CDR2 SVGEGT. CDR3 length: 15 residues. DNA for the CDR3: TGTGCCAGCAGTTCCTTCTTCGGGGGGCAAGAAAAACTGTTTTTT. It codes for CASSSFFGGQEKLFF.

The CDR3 DNA is TGTGCCAGCAGTCCCAACAGGGGCCGGGGCTACACCTTC. Amino acid sequence: CASSPNRGRGYTF. The V and J genes are TRBV6-5 and TRBJ1-2; TRBD1 matches 7 bases. The CDR3 extends over 13 amino acids. V dropped 5 bases and J dropped 8; count of bases not matched to a gene: 8. CDR1 is MNHEY and CDR2 is SVGAGI in the germline V gene.

This chain joins TRBV25-1 and TRBJ2-2; 8 bases align to TRBD1. This CDR3 contains 16 residues. Trimming at V came to 7 bases and at J to 5 bases, leaving 12 bases not matched to a gene. From germline, CDR1 is MGHDK and CDR2 SYGVNS. The CDR3 DNA reads TGTGCCAGCACCCGAAGGCAGGGGGCGGGGACCGGGGAGCTGTTTTTT. It specifies CASTRRQGAGTGELFF.